This T cell receptor (beta chain) emerged from a study of molecular identifiers for immune sequencing clone quantification. Study observations and caveats: Jurkat TCR RNA spiked in from one cell reportedly remained identifiable amid approximately 970,000 naive cells.

One entry per CDR3 protein, called by TCRdb with MiXCR from the PCR reads. The sample yields 20,000 to 30,000 distinct CDR3 sequences, 17% seen once. This clonotype came up many times. Its antigen is not known. Between the trimmed V and J ends, which lost 9 bases and 0 bases, there was a span of 10 bases. This CDR3 is 13 amino acids long. The germline gives CDR1 LNHDA, CDR2 SQIVND (reference sequence). Sequencing was performed on naive CD8+ T cells from blood, with Jurkat cell RNA spiked in. Indicated subset: FACS-sorted CD8+CD4-CCR7+CD45RA+ naive T cells. The chain uses TRBV19 and TRBJ2-3; D tentatively reads TRBD1 or TRBD2 (5 bases each). This clonotype originated in a human donor in good health. Some libraries in this study had Jurkat cell RNA spiked in. CDR3 loop: CASGAHSTDTQYF. The CDR3 DNA sequence: TGTGCCAGCGGGGCTCATAGCACAGATACGCAGTATTTT.